This TCR beta chain was identified in a study of early T cells in non-severe SARS-CoV-2 infection. Via MiXCR, TCRdb re-called the 5' RACE reads, giving one row per CDR3 protein. Here the sample spans approximately 84,000 distinct CDR3 sequences, approximately 15% being singletons. This clonotype was seen a handful of times. The CDR3 spans 13 residues. J was trimmed by 5 bases and V by 2 bases; bases with no gene match: 3. From germline, CDR1 is DFQATT and CDR2 SNEGSKA (reference sequence). Sequencing was carried out using whole blood. The chain employs TRBV20-1 and TRBJ1-1, with 9 bases identical to TRBD1. This clonotype originated in an adult who was a healthcare worker with PCR-confirmed SARS-CoV-2 infection or an uninfected control (not recorded which). CDR3 loop: CSARWDRATEAFF. The CDR3 DNA is TGCAGTGCTAGATGGGACAGGGCTACTGAAGCTTTCTTT.